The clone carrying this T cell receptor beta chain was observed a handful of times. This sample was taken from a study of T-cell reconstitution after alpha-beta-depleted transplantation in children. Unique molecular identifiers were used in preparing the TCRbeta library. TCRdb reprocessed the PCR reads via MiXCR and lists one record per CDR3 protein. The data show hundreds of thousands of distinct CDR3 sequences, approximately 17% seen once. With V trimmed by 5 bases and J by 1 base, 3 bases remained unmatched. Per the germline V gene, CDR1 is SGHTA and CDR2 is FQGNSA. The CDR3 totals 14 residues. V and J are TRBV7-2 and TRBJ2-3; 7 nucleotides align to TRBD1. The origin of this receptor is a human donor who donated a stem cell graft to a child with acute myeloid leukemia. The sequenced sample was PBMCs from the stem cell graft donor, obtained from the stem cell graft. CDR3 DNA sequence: TGTGCCAGCAGCCCCGACAGGGGCACAGATACGCAGTATTTT. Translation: CASSPDRGTDTQYF.